This T cell receptor beta chain appears in the sequencing data of a study of T-cell memory formation after mild COVID-19. Findings and caveats of the study: Contracting clones, day 15 to 85, had balanced CD4/CD8, and later expanders favored CD4+.

TCR alpha and TCR beta cDNA libraries with sample barcodes and UMIs came from 5'RACE using constant-segment primers. MiXCR, run by TCRdb on the 5' RACE reads, gives a single entry per CDR3 protein. The sample shows 400,000 to 500,000 distinct CDR3 sequences, around 18% of them seen only once. Germline V gene data show CDR1 as MGHRA and CDR2 as YSYEKL. The CDR3 has 21 residues. Deletions cut 1 base from V and 1 base from J, with 25 bases between. This clonotype has only a few counts. Its specificity is unknown. The sequencing sample was made of PBMCs or a T cell subset sorted from them (not recorded which). The gene calls are TRBV4-1 and TRBJ2-2; D could derive from TRBD1 or TRBD2 (5 bases each). The sequence was obtained from an adult woman who had mild COVID-19 (a few samples of this study predate the infection). Cell type and time point are not known. CDR3 nucleotides: TGCGCCAGCAGCCAAGTGAATTATCGGGGACCGCTGCCAATGAACACCGGGGAGCTGTTTTTT. Translated, it gives CASSQVNYRGPLPMNTGELFF.